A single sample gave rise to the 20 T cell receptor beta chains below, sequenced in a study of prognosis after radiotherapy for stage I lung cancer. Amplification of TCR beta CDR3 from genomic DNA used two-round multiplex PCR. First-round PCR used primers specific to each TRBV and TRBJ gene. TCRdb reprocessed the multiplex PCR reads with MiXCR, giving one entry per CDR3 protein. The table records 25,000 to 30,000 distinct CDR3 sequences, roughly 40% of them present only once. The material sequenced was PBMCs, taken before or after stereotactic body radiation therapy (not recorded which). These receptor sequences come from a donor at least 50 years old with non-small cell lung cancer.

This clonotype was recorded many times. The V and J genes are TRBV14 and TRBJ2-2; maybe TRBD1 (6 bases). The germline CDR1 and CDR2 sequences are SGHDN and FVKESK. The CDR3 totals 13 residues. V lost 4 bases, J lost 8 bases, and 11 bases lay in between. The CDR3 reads CASSPHRAGELFF. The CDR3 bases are TGTGCCAGCAGCCCCCACAGGGCGGGGGAGCTGTTTTTT.

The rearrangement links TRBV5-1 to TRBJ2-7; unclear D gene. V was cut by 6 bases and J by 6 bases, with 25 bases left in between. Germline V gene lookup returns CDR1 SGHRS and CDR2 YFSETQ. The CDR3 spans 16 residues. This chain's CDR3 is CASILEQSARASEQYF. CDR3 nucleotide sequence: TGCGCCAGCATCCTGGAACAATCGGCCCGGGCGTCCGAGCAGTACTTC.

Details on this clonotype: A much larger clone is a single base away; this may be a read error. The CDR3 bases are TGTGCCAGCAGCCCACCTAGACAGAGGTATGAGCAGTTCTTC. Residues: CASSPPRQRYEQFF. This chain connects TRBV7-6 to TRBJ2-1; a weak D match, TRBD1 (5 bases). The CDR3 spans 14 residues. The germline gives CDR1 SGHVS, CDR2 FNYEAQ. V was clipped by 5 bases and J by 8 bases, with 16 bases between them.

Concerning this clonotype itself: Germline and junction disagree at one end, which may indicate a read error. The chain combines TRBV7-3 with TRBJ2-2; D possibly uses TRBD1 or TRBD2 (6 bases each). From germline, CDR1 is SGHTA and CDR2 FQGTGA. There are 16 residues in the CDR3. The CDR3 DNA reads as TGTGCCAGCAGCCCTATCGGGGGCCTCAACACCGGGGGGCTGTTTTTT. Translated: CASSPIGGLNTGGLFF.

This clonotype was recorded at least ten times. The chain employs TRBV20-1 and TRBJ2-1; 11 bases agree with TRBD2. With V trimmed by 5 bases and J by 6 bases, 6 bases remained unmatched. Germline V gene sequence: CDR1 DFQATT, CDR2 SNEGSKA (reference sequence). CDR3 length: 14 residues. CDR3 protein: CSAEVLAGGNEQFF. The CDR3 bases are TGCAGTGCTGAAGTTCTAGCGGGGGGCAATGAGCAGTTCTTC.

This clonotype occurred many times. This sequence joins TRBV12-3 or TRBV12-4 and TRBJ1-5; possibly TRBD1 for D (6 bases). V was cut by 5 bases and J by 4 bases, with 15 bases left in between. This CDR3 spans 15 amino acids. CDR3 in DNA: TGTGCCAGCAGTCTATCGTGGACAGTAAATCAGCCCCAGCATTTT. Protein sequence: CASSLSWTVNQPQHF.

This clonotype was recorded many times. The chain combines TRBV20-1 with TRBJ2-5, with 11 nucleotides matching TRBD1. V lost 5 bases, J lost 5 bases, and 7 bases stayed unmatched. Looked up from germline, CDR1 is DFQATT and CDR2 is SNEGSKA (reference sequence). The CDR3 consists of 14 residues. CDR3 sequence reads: CSAGPGTGGETQYF. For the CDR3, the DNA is TGCAGTGCTGGTCCCGGGACAGGGGGGGAGACCCAGTACTTC.

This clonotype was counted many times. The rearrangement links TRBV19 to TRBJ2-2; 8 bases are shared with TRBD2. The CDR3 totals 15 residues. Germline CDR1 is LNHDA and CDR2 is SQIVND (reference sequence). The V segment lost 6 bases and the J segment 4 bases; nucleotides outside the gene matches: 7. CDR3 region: CASSPGRAGTGELFF. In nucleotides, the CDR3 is TGTGCCAGTAGCCCCGGGAGGGCGGGCACCGGGGAGCTGTTTTTT. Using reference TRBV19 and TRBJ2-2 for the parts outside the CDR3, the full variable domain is DGGITQSPKYLFRKEGQNVTLSCEQNLNHDAMYWYRQDPGQGLRLIYYSQIVNDFQKGDIAEGYSVSREKKESFPLTVTSAQKNPTAFYLCASSPGRAGTGELFFGEGSRLTVL.

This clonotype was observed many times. The CDR3 region has the DNA TGTGCCAGCAGTGTCCAGGTGAACACTGAAGCTTTCTTT. This encodes CASSVQVNTEAFF. This chain uses TRBV28 with TRBJ1-1; D is unresolved. V gave up 5 bases and J gave up 0 bases, with 7 bases separating them. Germline assignment: CDR1 MDHEN and CDR2 SYDVKM. The CDR3 contains 13 residues.

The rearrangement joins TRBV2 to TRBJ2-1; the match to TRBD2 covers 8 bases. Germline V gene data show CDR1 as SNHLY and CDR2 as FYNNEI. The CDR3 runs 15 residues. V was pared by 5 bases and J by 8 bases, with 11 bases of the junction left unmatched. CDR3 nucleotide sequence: TGTGCCAGCAGTCGAGCGGGAGTATGGCTCGATGAGCAGTTCTTC. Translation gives CASSRAGVWLDEQFF.

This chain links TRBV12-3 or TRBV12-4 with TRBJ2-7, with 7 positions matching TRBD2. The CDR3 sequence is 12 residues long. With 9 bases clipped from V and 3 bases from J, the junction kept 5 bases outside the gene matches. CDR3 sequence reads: CASVGGSYEQYF. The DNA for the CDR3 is TGTGCCAGTGTGGGGGGGAGCTACGAGCAGTACTTC.

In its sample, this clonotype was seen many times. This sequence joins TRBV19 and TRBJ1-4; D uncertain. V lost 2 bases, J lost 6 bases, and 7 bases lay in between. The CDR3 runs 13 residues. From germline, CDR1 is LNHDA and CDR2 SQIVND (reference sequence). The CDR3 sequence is CASSIRADEKLFF. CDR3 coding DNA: TGTGCCAGTAGTATACGGGCAGATGAAAAACTGTTTTTT.

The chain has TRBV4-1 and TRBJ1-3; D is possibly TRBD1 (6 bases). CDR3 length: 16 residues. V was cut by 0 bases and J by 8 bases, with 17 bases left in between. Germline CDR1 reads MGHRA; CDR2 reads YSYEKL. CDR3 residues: CASSQDTGRTRDTIYF. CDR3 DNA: TGCGCCAGCAGCCAAGACACAGGGCGGACGAGAGACACCATATATTTT.

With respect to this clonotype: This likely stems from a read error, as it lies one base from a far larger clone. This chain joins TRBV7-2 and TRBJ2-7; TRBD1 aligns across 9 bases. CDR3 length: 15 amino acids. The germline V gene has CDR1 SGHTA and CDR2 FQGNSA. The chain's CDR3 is CASSSGTGTSYGQYF. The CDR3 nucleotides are TGTGCCAGCAGCTCCGGGACAGGGACCTCCTACGGGCAGTACTTC.

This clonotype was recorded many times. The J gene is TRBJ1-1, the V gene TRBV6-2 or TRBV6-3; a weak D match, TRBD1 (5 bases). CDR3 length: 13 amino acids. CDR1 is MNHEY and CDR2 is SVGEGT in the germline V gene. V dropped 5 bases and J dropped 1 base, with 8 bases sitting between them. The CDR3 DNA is TGTGCCAGCAGTGTAGACAGGAACACTGAAGCTTTCTTT. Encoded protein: CASSVDRNTEAFF.

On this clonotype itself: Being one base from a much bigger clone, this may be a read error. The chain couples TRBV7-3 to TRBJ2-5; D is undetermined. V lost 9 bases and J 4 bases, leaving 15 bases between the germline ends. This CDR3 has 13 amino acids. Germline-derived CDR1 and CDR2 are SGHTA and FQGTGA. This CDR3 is CASAMATGETQYF. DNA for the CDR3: TGTGCCAGTGCGATGGCCACCGGAGAGACCCAGTACTTC.

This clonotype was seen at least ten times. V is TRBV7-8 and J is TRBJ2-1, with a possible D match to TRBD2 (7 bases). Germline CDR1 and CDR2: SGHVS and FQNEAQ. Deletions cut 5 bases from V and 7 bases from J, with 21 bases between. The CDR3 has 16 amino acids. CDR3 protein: CASSPSRGAAWNEQFF. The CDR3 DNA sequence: TGTGCCAGCAGCCCATCACGGGGGGCTGCCTGGAATGAGCAGTTCTTC. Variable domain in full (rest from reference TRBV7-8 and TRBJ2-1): GAGVSQSPRYKVAKRGQDVALRCDPISGHVSLFWYQQALGQGPEFLTYFQNEAQLDKSGLPSDRFFAERPEGSVSTLKIQRTQQEDSAVYLCASSPSRGAAWNEQFFGPGTRLTVL.

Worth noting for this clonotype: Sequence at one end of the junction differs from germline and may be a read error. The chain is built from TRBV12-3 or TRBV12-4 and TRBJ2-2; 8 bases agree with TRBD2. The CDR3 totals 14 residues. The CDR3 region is CAISTSGRTGELFF. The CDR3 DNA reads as TGTGCCATCAGTACTAGCGGTAGGACCGGGGAGCTGTTTTTT.

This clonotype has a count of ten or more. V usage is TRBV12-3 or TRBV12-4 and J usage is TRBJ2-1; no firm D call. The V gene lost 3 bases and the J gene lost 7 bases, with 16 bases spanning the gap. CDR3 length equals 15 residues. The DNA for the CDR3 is TGTGCCAGCAGTTTTTGTAGGCGTTGGTGTAATGAGCAGTTCTTC. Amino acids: CASSFCRRWCNEQFF.

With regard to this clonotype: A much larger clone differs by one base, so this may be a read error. The CDR3 reads CASSLGGGSVLWLVYNEQFF. The CDR3 coding sequence is TGTGCCAGCAGCTTAGGGGGCGGGAGTGTTCTATGGCTCGTCTACAATGAGCAGTTCTTC. J is TRBJ2-1 and V is TRBV5-6, with D perhaps TRBD1 or TRBD2 (7 bases each). The CDR3 totals 20 residues. The V gene's germline CDR1 is SGHDT and CDR2 YYEEEE. V gave up 2 bases and J gave up 3 bases, with 27 bases separating them.